This entry features one T cell receptor (beta chain) sequence. The data were taken from a study of blood T cell repertoires in COVID-19. Source study methods: Amplification of reference gene primers was used by the study to estimate nucleated cell counts. Sequencing used immunoSEQ multiplex PCR; TCRdb keeps in-frame clones, though not all of them. V, J and clone size reflect that table, while D and trimming were determined from the DNA. The table lists hundreds of thousands of clones, roughly 86% of them singletons. CDR1 is LGHDT, CDR2 YNNKEL, per germline (reference sequence). The CDR3 contains 15 residues. V was shortened by 1 base and J by 4 bases, with 11 bases between the two germline ends. Recruits, aged about 18 to 95 years, lived in approximately 26 US areas. What the recovered Cohort 3 donors had was two negative PCRs, clearance, or symptom resolution.

Sequencing was carried out using PBMCs or T cells enriched from blood (not recorded which). This TCR derives from a woman aged 45-59 years who had recovered from COVID-19. The rearrangement joins TRBV3-1 (or the pseudogene TRBV3-2) to TRBJ1-3; no definite D call. CDR3 residues: CASSQVPSQGNTIYF. The CDR3 nucleotides are TGTGCCAGCAGCCAAGTCCCCTCGCAGGGAAACACCATATATTTT.